The text below deals with one T cell receptor beta chain. The sample belongs to a study of monozygotic twins with inflammatory bowel disease. It was from whole blood, with no T cell sorting, that total RNA was isolated. Germline V gene sequence: CDR1 DFQATT, CDR2 SNEGSKA (reference sequence). The length of the CDR3 is 17 residues. The quantity of total RNA per TCR library was 3500 ng. Researchers used template switching to add UMIs featuring a 6-nucleotide sample barcode. Two nested PCRs, of around 15 and 9 cycles, processed TCRalpha and TCRbeta cDNA. TCRdb derives one entry per CDR3 protein from the 5' RACE reads, leaving out DNA. This sample carries under 150,000 distinct CDR3 sequences, with 2.4% going to the ten biggest clones.

This clonotype was obtained from a human donor with ulcerative colitis or Crohn's disease, or a healthy co-twin of an affected twin (not recorded which). J is TRBJ1-2 and V is TRBV20-1; TCRdb's D call, TRBD1, is unchecked because there is no DNA. Sequencing input: blood. The CDR3 here is CSARDREGYGTDYGYTF.